Listed below are T cell receptor beta chains from one sample, sequenced in a study of T cell responses to AZD1222 COVID-19 vaccine. Clones were sequenced by immunoSEQ multiplex PCR, and TCRdb holds only the in-frame ones, with some missing. The repertoire holds about 180,000 clones, about 93% seen once, with roughly 1% in the top ten. Sequenced here: peripheral blood, sampled 28 days after the second dose of the MenACWY control vaccine. The receptors here all came from an adult who received the MenACWY meningococcal vaccine as a control. Each CDR3 is given with its conserved first and last residue. A D gene is named only where the DNA matches it firmly. Some rows mark clone size as missing; the rest say once, few, many or name a class of expanded clone.

d_call clone_size j_call v_call cdr3_aa cdr3_nt
. . TRBJ2-3 TRBV7-2 CASSFLAGDTQYF TGTGCCAGCAGTTTCCTCGCGGGGGATACGCAGTATTTT
. . TRBJ1-2 TRBV13 CASSLVSVYGYTF TGTGCCAGCAGCTTAGTGTCGGTCTATGGCTACACCTTC
. . TRBJ1-3 TRBV9 CASRPLGLSDTIYF TGTGCCAGCAGACCTTTGGGACTGTCGGACACCATATATTTT
. . TRBJ1-6 TRBV6-1 CASSEVVGVSPLHF TGTGCCAGCAGTGAAGTTGTAGGAGTTTCACCCCTCCACTTT
. . TRBJ2-7 TRBV7-2 CASSLGPSSYEQYF TGTGCCAGCAGCTTAGGCCCCAGCTCCTACGAGCAGTACTTC
. . TRBJ1-2 TRBV6-5 CASRASAGGYTF TGTGCCAGTAGGGCTTCCGCCGGGGGCTACACCTTC
. once TRBJ2-2 TRBV4-2 CASSPRGGSTGELFF TGTGCCAGCAGCCCTAGGGGGGGATCCACCGGGGAGCTGTTTTTT
. . TRBJ1-2 TRBV3-1/TRBV3-2 CASSHEAERLYGYTF TGTGCCAGCAGCCACGAGGCGGAGCGTCTCTATGGCTACACCTTC
. . TRBJ1-4 TRBV7-2 CASSPTGRNEKLFF TGTGCCAGCAGCCCGACAGGACGAAATGAAAAACTGTTTTTT
. . TRBJ1-1 TRBV19 CASSPRGGLNTEAFF TGTGCCAGTAGCCCCAGGGGTGGGCTGAACACTGAAGCTTTCTTT
. . TRBJ1-3 TRBV12-5 CASGLQGSGGNTIYF TGTGCTAGTGGTTTGCAGGGCTCGGGTGGAAACACCATATATTTT
. . TRBJ1-1 TRBV27 CATCPGTFSRNTEAFF TGTGCCACCTGTCCCGGGACGTTTTCGAGGAACACTGAAGCTTTCTTT
. . TRBJ1-3 TRBV3-1/TRBV3-2 CASSQGRARGNTIYF TGTGCCAGCAGCCAAGGCAGGGCGAGGGGAAACACCATATATTTT
. . TRBJ1-5 TRBV6-5 CASSYSVWDEPQHF TGTGCCAGCAGTTACTCGGTCTGGGATGAGCCCCAGCATTTT
. . TRBJ2-1 TRBV6-5 CASTWGARNEQFF TGTGCCAGCACCTGGGGGGCCCGGAATGAGCAGTTCTTC
. . TRBJ1-2 TRBV5-6 CASSVQVNYGYTF TGTGCCAGCAGCGTCCAAGTTAACTATGGCTACACCTTC
. . TRBJ1-2 TRBV7-9 CASSLLRRGYGYTF TGTGCCAGCAGCTTACTTCGGAGAGGCTATGGCTACACCTTC
. few TRBJ2-7 TRBV7-2 CASSHSPGGAYEQYF TGTGCCAGCAGCCATTCCCCTGGCGGGGCCTACGAGCAGTACTTC
TRBD1 . TRBJ2-1 TRBV7-3 CASSLGTGHSSYNEQFF TGTGCCAGCAGCTTGGGGACAGGGCATAGCTCCTACAATGAGCAGTTCTTC